The next 32 T cell receptor beta chains were all read from a single sample in a study of T-cell reconstitution after alpha-beta-depleted transplantation in children. For TCRbeta, the library was prepared with unique molecular identifiers. TCRdb re-called the PCR reads with MiXCR, one entry per CDR3 protein. Among about 900,000 distinct CDR3 sequences listed, under 30% were seen once. This specimen was PBMCs, mostly from graft donor cells, taken 360 days after TCRalphabeta/CD19-depleted stem cell transplant. These receptors were collected from a boy in the first two years of life who had a stem cell transplant for SCID, so the T cells may come from the graft donor.

This sequence joins TRBV12-3 or TRBV12-4 and TRBJ2-1; 7 positions match TRBD2. V dropped 5 bases and J dropped 3; count of bases not matched to a gene: 7. The CDR3 has 15 amino acids. The CDR3: CASSNGGGIYNEQFF. In DNA form, the CDR3 reads TGTGCCAGCAGTAATGGGGGGGGAATCTACAATGAGCAGTTCTTC.

This clonotype was found a few times. The chain uses TRBV20-1 and TRBJ2-5; D remains ambiguous. V was shortened by 0 bases and J by 6 bases, with 11 bases between the two germline ends. This CDR3 is built from 13 residues. The germline V gene encodes CDR1 DFQATT and CDR2 SNEGSKA (reference sequence). The CDR3 region has the DNA TGCAGTGCTAGAGATAGGAGCGTTCAGACCCAGTACTTC. Protein: CSARDRSVQTQYF.

The V call is TRBV2, the J call TRBJ2-1; possibly TRBD2 for D (6 bases). The germline gives CDR1 SNHLY, CDR2 FYNNEI. V gave up 6 bases and J gave up 0 bases, with 12 bases separating them. The length of the CDR3 is 15 residues. For the CDR3, the DNA is TGTGCCAGCAGCGACCCGGGGGTCTCCTACAATGAGCAGTTCTTC. Translation: CASSDPGVSYNEQFF.

V is TRBV4-1 and J is TRBJ2-5, with D perhaps TRBD2 (6 bases). The germline CDR1 and CDR2 sequences are MGHRA and YSYEKL. The CDR3 sequence is 16 residues long. Deletions cut 2 bases from V and 5 bases from J, with 18 bases between. This chain's CDR3 is CASSQRTGLSIETQYF. As DNA, the CDR3 is TGCGCCAGCAGCCAACGAACGGGACTTAGTATCGAGACCCAGTACTTC.

The chain employs TRBV7-2 and TRBJ2-7, with D possibly being TRBD1 (7 bases). V lost 8 bases and J 2 bases, leaving 19 bases between the germline ends. Germline lookup yields CDR1 SGHTA and CDR2 FQGNSA. The CDR3 is made up of 15 amino acids. This CDR3 reads CASAGRDSATYEQYF. The CDR3, as DNA: TGTGCCAGCGCGGGACGGGACAGCGCAACCTACGAGCAGTACTTC.

This clonotype was observed a handful of times. The gene calls are TRBV6-1 and TRBJ1-6; TRBD1 agrees at 9 bases. The CDR3 is made up of 14 amino acids. In germline, CDR1 is MNHNS, CDR2 SASEGT. The ends lost 3 bases at V and 9 bases at J; junction bases unmatched: 3. The CDR3 sequence is CASSEDRGSSPLHF. The CDR3 DNA is TGTGCCAGCAGTGAGGACAGGGGCAGTTCACCCCTCCACTTT.

This clonotype was detected many times. The chain couples TRBV11-1 to TRBJ2-1; unclear D gene. The CDR3 runs 18 residues. Trimming took 6 bases from V and 0 from J, leaving 21 bases between them. Looked up from germline, CDR1 is SGHAT and CDR2 is FQDESV (reference sequence). CDR3 sequence: CASSLKVGKTSSYNEQFF. The CDR3 coding sequence is TGTGCCAGCAGTCTTAAAGTAGGGAAAACGAGCTCCTACAATGAGCAGTTCTTC.

This clonotype was recorded a few times. The chain is built from TRBV5-1 and TRBJ2-7; 8 bases line up with TRBD1. Unmatched junction bases numbered 8, after V lost 7 bases and J lost 2 bases. The CDR3 runs to 14 residues. In germline, CDR1 is SGHRS, CDR2 YFSETQ. The CDR3 DNA reads as TGCGCCAGCGGCGAACAGGGGGTCCCCTACGAGCAGTACTTC. Protein: CASGEQGVPYEQYF.

This clonotype was seen only a few times. The chain employs TRBV15 and TRBJ1-1; TRBD1 agrees at 11 bases. Germline-derived CDR1 and CDR2 are LNHNV and YYDKDF (reference sequence). The CDR3 is 15 amino acids. Unmatched junction bases numbered 6, after V lost 7 bases and J lost 2 bases. Here the CDR3 reads CATTRDRGANTEAFF. CDR3 nucleotide sequence: TGTGCCACCACCCGGGACAGGGGGGCAAACACTGAAGCTTTCTTT.

In this sample, this clonotype turned up a few times. This chain links TRBV4-3 with TRBJ1-5; D remains unclear. Trimming stripped 0 bases from V and 3 bases from J, with 9 bases between. The CDR3 totals 15 residues. Germline loops: CDR1 LGHNA, CDR2 YSLEER. The CDR3 loop reads CASSQDRAANQPQHF. The DNA of the CDR3 is TGCGCCAGCAGCCAAGACCGGGCCGCCAATCAGCCCCAGCATTTT.

This clonotype has only a few counts. The chain employs TRBV11-1 and TRBJ2-3; 11 nucleotides match TRBD2. This CDR3 has 15 residues. J gave up 2 bases and V 6 bases, and 4 bases lay outside the gene matches. Germline V CDR1 and CDR2: SGHAT, FQDESV (reference sequence). The CDR3 DNA reads TGTGCCAGCAGTACTAGCGGGGGAATCACAGATACGCAGTATTTT. This sequence encodes CASSTSGGITDTQYF.

A note on this clonotype: The junction and the germline gene differ at one end; a read error may be behind it. This chain connects TRBV4-3 to TRBJ1-4; unclear D gene. Germline V lookup: CDR1 LGHNA, CDR2 YSLEER. This CDR3 comprises 14 residues. This CDR3 reads CASSQARINQKLFF. CDR3 bases: TGCGCCAGCAGCCAAGCGCGGATTAATCAAAAACTGTTTTTT.

J is TRBJ2-1 and V is TRBV2, with D possibly matching TRBD2 (6 bases). This CDR3 has 17 residues. Trimming cost V 1 base and J 1 base, with 14 bases left between them. Germline CDR1 reads SNHLY; CDR2 reads FYNNEI. Written as DNA, the CDR3 is TGTGCCAGCAGTGAAGTGGCTAGCGTGATGTCCTACAATGAGCAGTTCTTC. Its translation is CASSEVASVMSYNEQFF.

CDR3 in DNA: TGTGCCAGCAGTTTAGTGGGGACAGCGGATCGCACAGATACGCAGTATTTT. It specifies CASSLVGTADRTDTQYF. The rearrangement joins TRBV12-3 or TRBV12-4 to TRBJ2-3; 7 bases fit TRBD1. The V segment lost 1 base and the J segment 1 base; nucleotides outside the gene matches: 8. This CDR3 contains 17 residues.

This clonotype was observed a handful of times. This chain joins TRBV7-8 and TRBJ1-1; 11 bases fit TRBD1. CDR3 size: 15 residues. J gave up 5 bases and V 4 bases, and 6 bases lay outside the gene matches. Germline-derived CDR1 and CDR2 are SGHVS and FQNEAQ. The CDR3 DNA follows: TGTGCCAGCAGCTCCCCGGACAGGGGGCATACTGAAGCTTTCTTT. It translates to CASSSPDRGHTEAFF.

V is TRBV7-2 and J is TRBJ2-1; TRBD1 matches at 10 bases. Germline values: CDR1 SGHTA, CDR2 FQGNSA. This CDR3 has 16 residues. The V gene end was trimmed by 5 bases and the J gene end by 7 bases; junction bases not matched to a gene: 11. CDR3 DNA: TGTGCCAGCAGCAAACGATGGGACAGGGGTAGTAATGAGCAGTTCTTC. Protein: CASSKRWDRGSNEQFF.

The V and J genes are TRBV7-3 and TRBJ2-1, with D possibly called TRBD1 or TRBD2 (7 bases each). Germline V gene sequence: CDR1 SGHTA, CDR2 FQGTGA. Trimming pared 7 bases from V and 3 bases from J, leaving 16 bases between. The CDR3 extends over 15 amino acids. The CDR3 loop reads CASNSGGGLYNEQFF. The CDR3 DNA follows: TGTGCCAGCAACTCAGGGGGGGGCCTCTACAATGAGCAGTTCTTC.

This clonotype was seen a few times. The V gene is TRBV5-1, the J gene TRBJ2-3; the match to TRBD2 covers 11 bases. V shed 5 bases and J 4 bases; nucleotides not matched to a gene: 6. CDR3 length: 15 residues. Per germline, CDR1 SGHRS and CDR2 YFSETQ. The CDR3 here is CASRHSGGAADTQYF. DNA for the CDR3: TGCGCCAGCAGACATAGCGGGGGGGCCGCAGATACGCAGTATTTT.

This clonotype has a handful of counts. V usage is TRBV20-1 and J usage is TRBJ2-2, with TRBD1 identical over 9 bases. CDR1 DFQATT and CDR2 SNEGSKA come from the germline V gene (reference sequence). This CDR3 is built from 16 residues. Trimming at V came to 3 bases and at J to 3 bases, leaving 8 bases not matched to a gene. The CDR3 nucleotides read TGCAGTGCTAGGAGGACAGGGGCGGTCGACACCGGGGAGCTGTTTTTT. Amino acid sequence: CSARRTGAVDTGELFF.

This rearrangement joins TRBV20-1 to TRBJ1-2; D gene ambiguous. This CDR3 region has 15 residues. V was shortened by 3 bases and J by 2 bases, with 16 bases between the two germline ends. The germline V gene has CDR1 DFQATT and CDR2 SNEGSKA (reference sequence). In DNA form, the CDR3 reads TGCAGTGCTAGTAGCCTGGGCCACCTCAACTATGGCTACACCTTC. Its translation: CSASSLGHLNYGYTF.

This clonotype was seen more than once but under ten times. V gene TRBV24-1 combines with J gene TRBJ2-3, with 7 nucleotides matching TRBD1. The germline V gene has CDR1 KGHDR and CDR2 SFDVKD. V lost 5 bases and J lost 4; bases outside the gene matches: 8. This CDR3 has 15 residues. CDR3 nucleotides: TGTGCCACCAGTGCCTTGACAGGGAGTGCAGATACGCAGTATTTT. It yields the protein CATSALTGSADTQYF.

This clonotype was counted a few times. This chain links TRBV7-8 with TRBJ2-7; D call uncertain. This CDR3 region has 15 residues. The germline V gene has CDR1 SGHVS and CDR2 FQNEAQ. With 0 bases removed from V and 3 bases from J, the gap between germline ends came to 12 bases. CDR3 DNA: TGTGCCAGCAGCTTAGCCGTCGACGGAGACTACGAGCAGTACTTC. Its translation: CASSLAVDGDYEQYF. Complete variable domain (other parts from reference TRBV7-8 and TRBJ2-7): GAGVSQSPRYKVAKRGQDVALRCDPISGHVSLFWYQQALGQGPEFLTYFQNEAQLDKSGLPSDRFFAERPEGSVSTLKIQRTQQEDSAVYLCASSLAVDGDYEQYFGPGTRLTVT.

This clonotype was found a few times. The chain links TRBV29-1 to TRBJ2-7; 9 nucleotides line up with TRBD1. Looked up from germline, CDR1 is SQVTM and CDR2 is ANQGSEA. V lost 7 bases, J lost 6 bases, and 7 bases stayed unmatched. The CDR3 covers 12 residues. Written as DNA, the CDR3 is TGCAGCGCCGGACAGGGGAGCACCGAGCAGTACTTC. Translated, it gives CSAGQGSTEQYF.

This clonotype came up a few times. V is TRBV20-1 and J is TRBJ2-3, with 8 bases fitting TRBD1. CDR1 DFQATT and CDR2 SNEGSKA come from the germline V gene (reference sequence). Germline trimming cut 0 bases from V and 3 bases from J; bases unmatched to any gene: 5. The CDR3 is 15 amino acids. CDR3 in amino acids: CSARDPRTGTDTQYF. CDR3 sequence (DNA): TGCAGTGCTAGAGATCCGAGGACAGGGACAGATACGCAGTATTTT.

The V call is TRBV12-3 or TRBV12-4, the J call TRBJ2-7; 12 bases match TRBD2. The ends lost 0 bases at V and 2 bases at J; junction bases unmatched: 5. The CDR3 is 17 amino acids. CDR3 protein: CASSLARTSGGTYEQYF. DNA for the CDR3: TGTGCCAGCAGTTTAGCACGAACTAGCGGGGGGACCTACGAGCAGTACTTC.

This clonotype was counted only a few times. The gene calls are TRBV9 and TRBJ2-1; TRBD2 aligns across 11 bases. V gave up 6 bases and J gave up 3 bases; unmatched junction bases: 5. There are 15 residues in the CDR3. In germline, CDR1 is SGDLS, CDR2 YYNGEE. The chain's CDR3 is CASNLAGGLYNEQFF. For the CDR3, the DNA is TGTGCCAGCAACTTAGCGGGGGGGCTCTACAATGAGCAGTTCTTC.

This clonotype showed up many times. This chain links TRBV2 with TRBJ2-7; 13 bases agree with TRBD2. The trim removed 5 bases at V and 9 bases at J, leaving 7 bases unmatched. CDR1 is SNHLY and CDR2 is FYNNEI in the germline V gene. The CDR3 runs 14 residues. The CDR3 protein is CASSTSGGAFWQYF. The CDR3 bases are TGTGCCAGCAGTACTAGCGGGGGGGCCTTTTGGCAGTACTTC.

The chain is built from TRBV29-1 and TRBJ1-1, with unresolved D. Germline values: CDR1 SQVTM, CDR2 ANQGSEA. The CDR3 is 12 amino acids. Trimming stripped 6 bases from V and 2 bases from J, with 10 bases between. In nucleotides, the CDR3 is TGCAGCGTCGGACGGAGTAACACTGAAGCTTTCTTT. Its translation is CSVGRSNTEAFF.

This clonotype was seen only a few times. The chain links TRBV27 to TRBJ2-1; 7 nucleotides match TRBD2. V trimming: 8 bases; J trimming: 0 bases; junction bases outside the gene matches: 7. Looked up from germline, CDR1 is MNHEY and CDR2 is SMNVEV (reference sequence). This CDR3 has 15 amino acids. CDR3 residues: CASCRTRPSYNEQFF. CDR3 bases: TGTGCCAGCTGCCGGACTAGGCCCTCCTACAATGAGCAGTTCTTC.

This chain uses TRBV11-2 with TRBJ1-5, with 9 bases fitting TRBD1. With 4 bases clipped from V and 16 bases from J, the junction kept 11 bases outside the gene matches. Looked up from germline, CDR1 is SGHAT and CDR2 is FQNNGV. The CDR3 is 13 residues long. CDR3: CASSSGTGRKLHF. In DNA form, the CDR3 reads TGTGCCAGCAGCTCAGGGACAGGGAGGAAATTACATTTT.

This clonotype was found a few times. This sequence joins TRBV6-2 or TRBV6-3 and TRBJ2-3; 12 nucleotides line up with TRBD2. J lost 4 bases, V lost 7 bases, and 6 bases had no gene match. Germline V gene lookup returns CDR1 MNHEY and CDR2 SVGEGT. The CDR3 consists of 15 residues. The CDR3 loop reads CASIGLAGGPDTQYF. In nucleotides, the CDR3 is TGTGCCAGCATCGGGCTAGCGGGGGGGCCAGATACGCAGTATTTT.

The chain carries TRBV29-1 and TRBJ1-1; no reliable D call. The length of the CDR3 is 10 residues. V was cut by 7 bases and J by 2 bases, with 5 bases left in between. Germline values: CDR1 SQVTM, CDR2 ANQGSEA. The CDR3 nucleotides are TGCAGCGCTATTAACACTGAAGCTTTCTTT. Translated: CSAINTEAFF.